This T cell receptor (beta chain) was found in a study of T-cell reconstitution after alpha-beta-depleted transplantation in children. Whole-study results and caveats: Expanded graft clones numbering several hundred reportedly gave rise to alpha-beta T cells about two months after transplant.

Germline V gene data show CDR1 as MDHEN and CDR2 as SYDVKM. V was shortened by 1 base and J by 3 bases, with 4 bases between the two germline ends. This CDR3 is built from 12 residues. Preparation of the TCRbeta library used unique molecular identifiers. TCRdb re-analysed the PCR reads in MiXCR, keeping a single row per CDR3 protein. The sample includes 70,000 or so distinct CDR3 sequences, approximately 10% of them seen just once. This clonotype occurred many times. Its antigen is undetermined. The gene calls are TRBV28 and TRBJ2-7; D unclear. The TCR sequence derives from a boy aged 5-17 years with acute myeloid leukemia, due to receive a stem cell transplant. The sample in question was PBMCs, obtained before TCRalphabeta/CD19-depleted stem cell transplant. The DNA of the CDR3 is TGTGCCAGCAGTTTATTCTTCTACGAGCAGTACTTC. It specifies CASSLFFYEQYF.